The 3 T cell receptor beta chains reported below all come from one sample, sequenced in a study of T cells in women clearing cervical HPV infection. Sequencing was performed with immunoSEQ multiplex PCR; in TCRdb, only in-frame clones are kept and a portion is missing. Found here are roughly 42,000 clones; the top ten clones hold 1.2%. The sequenced sample consisted of blood buffy coat. These receptors were taken from a woman aged 18 to 75 with a cervical HPV16 infection that either progressed to CIN3+ or cleared (not recorded which).

About this clone: The read is 3 residues too short to cover the CDR3 end, so that end is filled in from the germline J gene. The V and J genes are TRBV29-1 and TRBJ1-6, with TRBD1 as a possible D gene (5 bases). V lost 5 bases, J lost 3 bases, and 11 bases lay in between. Germline CDR1 reads SQVTM; CDR2 reads ANQGSEA. The CDR3 spans 14 residues. The covered CDR3 bases are TGCAGCGTTCAAGGGGCTAACTATAATTCACCC. Residues: CSVQGANYNSP. The CDR3, in full, reads CSVQGANYNSPLHF.

About this clone itself: The read gets to within 3 residues of the CDR3 end, and the germline J gene fills in the rest. The V gene is TRBV20-1, the J gene TRBJ2-7; 7 nucleotides match TRBD1. There are 14 residues in the CDR3. Germline values: CDR1 DFQATT, CDR2 SNEGSKA (reference sequence). The V segment lost 3 bases and the J segment 3 bases; nucleotides outside the gene matches: 8. The CDR3 DNA, read in part, is TGCAGTGCTAGTCGTGGACAGGCTATCTACGAG. Protein sequence: CSASRGQAIYE. The full-length CDR3 reads as CSASRGQAIYEQYF.

Comments on this clone: Sequencing ends 3 residues short of the CDR3 end; the germline J gene provides the rest. The chain links TRBV19 to TRBJ2-7; 9 bases line up with TRBD1. Germline CDR1 and CDR2: LNHDA and SQIVND (reference sequence). This CDR3 spans 14 amino acids. Unmatched junction bases numbered 5, after V lost 5 bases and J lost 3 bases. The part of the CDR3 DNA that was read is TGTGCCAGTAGTCCAAGGACAGGGGACTACGAG. This translates into CASSPRTGDYE. The full CDR3 protein is CASSPRTGDYEQYF.